Below, 10 T cell receptor beta chains from the same sample are listed, as sequenced in a study of persistence of HIV-infected CD4 T cells. These TCRs are of unknown antigen specificity. The immunoSEQ assay was version 4, run in survey mode. Produced via immunoSEQ multiplex PCR; TCRdb's table is partial and in-frame only. This sample has some 45,000 clones; roughly nine tenths occur once, and the top ten carry 0.47%. This nonspecific control used anti-CD3/anti-CD28 bead stimulation of CD4+ T cells. Responding CD4+ T cells were sorted by upregulation of both CD40 ligand and CD69. The material was CD4+ T cells sorted from PBMCs after approximately 20-hour stimulation, obtained from a patient who received antiretroviral therapy. Receptor source: an adult woman with HIV who was CMV-seropositive.

The V gene is TRBV5-1, the J gene TRBJ1-4; D is uncertain. The ends were cut back, 0 bases at V and 0 bases at J, with 9 bases in the middle. The CDR3 has 16 residues. Germline lookup yields CDR1 SGHRS and CDR2 YFSETQ. This CDR3 reads CASSLGGQPTNEKLFF. CDR3 sequence (DNA): TGCGCCAGCAGCTTGGGCGGTCAGCCAACTAATGAAAAACTGTTTTTT.

The chain employs TRBV11-2 and TRBJ2-7; a weak D match, TRBD2 (6 bases). Trimming stripped 1 base from V and 0 bases from J, with 13 bases between. Per germline, CDR1 SGHAT and CDR2 FQNNGV. The CDR3 contains 16 residues. The CDR3 DNA follows: TGTGCCAGCAGCTTAGTGGGCGGGGTGAGCTCCTACGAGCAGTACTTC. The encoded protein is CASSLVGGVSSYEQYF. The full variable domain, its missing parts supplied by reference TRBV11-2 and TRBJ2-7, is EAGVAQSPRYKIIEKRQSVAFWCNPISGHATLYWYQQILGQGPKLLIQFQNNGVVDDSQLPKDRFSAERLKGVDSTLKIQPAKLEDSAVYLCASSLVGGVSSYEQYFGPGTRLTVT.

CDR3 coding DNA: TGTGCCAGTACCACAACGAAGTCCGGACAGAGAAATGAAAAACTGTTTTTT. Encoded protein: CASTTTKSGQRNEKLFF. The chain uses TRBV19 and TRBJ1-4; a possible D gene is TRBD1 (6 bases). The germline V gene encodes CDR1 LNHDA and CDR2 SQIVND (reference sequence). CDR3 length: 17 amino acids. V was trimmed by 7 bases and J by 5 bases, leaving 23 bases between them.

The rearrangement links TRBV10-3 to TRBJ1-2; D is uncertain. V gave up 6 bases and J gave up 3 bases, with 17 bases separating them. CDR1 and CDR2 from the germline V gene are ENHRY and SYGVKD. The CDR3 contains 15 residues. CDR3: CAISDTYGFDYGYTF. The CDR3 DNA sequence: TGTGCCATCAGCGATACATATGGCTTTGACTATGGCTACACCTTC.

This clone was recorded only once. The V gene is TRBV24-1, the J gene TRBJ2-2, with TRBD2 matching 12 bases. V shed 7 bases and J 7 bases; nucleotides not matched to a gene: 3. This CDR3 region has 14 residues. Germline V gene lookup returns CDR1 KGHDR and CDR2 SFDVKD. CDR3 amino acids: CATRTSGGSGELFF. The CDR3 DNA sequence: TGTGCCACCAGGACTAGCGGGGGTAGCGGGGAGCTGTTTTTT.

The chain joins TRBV14 to TRBJ1-6, with unresolved D. Looked up from germline, CDR1 is SGHDN and CDR2 is FVKESK. With 0 bases removed from V and 10 bases from J, the gap between germline ends came to 10 bases. The CDR3 is 14 amino acids. The CDR3: CASSQDMPWSPLHF. The CDR3 DNA reads as TGTGCCAGCAGCCAAGATATGCCATGGTCACCCCTCCACTTT.

V is TRBV2 and J is TRBJ1-1; D ambiguous. Germline-derived CDR1 and CDR2 are SNHLY and FYNNEI. V was trimmed by 4 bases and J by 0 bases, leaving 12 bases between them. CDR3 length equals 15 residues. DNA of the CDR3: TGTGCCAGCAGTGGATTCTCCGGCCTGAACACTGAAGCTTTCTTT. Protein product: CASSGFSGLNTEAFF. Full variable domain (rest looked up from reference TRBV2 and TRBJ1-1): EPEVTQTPSHQVTQMGQEVILRCVPISNHLYFYWYRQILGQKVEFLVSFYNNEISEKSEIFDDQFSVERPDGSNFTLKIRSTKLEDSAMYFCASSGFSGLNTEAFFGQGTRLTVV.

In this sample, this clone turned up once. The chain carries TRBV4-1 and TRBJ2-6; 11 nucleotides agree with TRBD1. This CDR3 spans 22 amino acids. Trimming at V came to 1 base and at J to 0 bases, leaving 14 bases not matched to a gene. Germline V gene lookup returns CDR1 MGHRA and CDR2 YSYEKL. The CDR3 sequence is CASSQVFLSGQGGFSGANVLTF. The CDR3 DNA is TGCGCCAGCAGCCAAGTATTCCTTTCGGGACAGGGGGGTTTCTCTGGGGCCAACGTCCTGACTTTC.

The chain uses TRBV28 and TRBJ1-1, with a tentative D call TRBD1 (5 bases). V was clipped by 4 bases and J by 4 bases, with 10 bases between them. The CDR3 runs to 13 residues. In germline, CDR1 is MDHEN, CDR2 SYDVKM. The CDR3 bases are TGTGCCAGCAGTTCACCAGGGCCCACTGAAGCTTTCTTT. It codes for CASSSPGPTEAFF. The full variable domain, with the rest looked up from reference TRBV28 and TRBJ1-1, is DVKVTQSSRYLVKRTGEKVFLECVQDMDHENMFWYRQDPGLGLRLIYFSYDVKMKEKGDIPEGYSVSREKKERFSLILESASTNQTSMYLCASSSPGPTEAFFGQGTRLTVV.

The chain recombines TRBV4-1 with TRBJ2-5; D is undetermined. Germline CDR1 and CDR2: MGHRA and YSYEKL. Trimming cost V 4 bases and J 5 bases, with 11 bases left between them. CDR3 length: 13 amino acids. DNA of the CDR3: TGCGCCAGCAGCCGGATCCTACGGGAGACCCAGTACTTC. It encodes CASSRILRETQYF.